The rows below give T cell receptor beta chains drawn from one sample of a study of OX40 agonist ivuxolimab in advanced cancers. Sequencing was performed with immunoSEQ multiplex PCR; in TCRdb, only in-frame clones are kept and a portion is missing. This repertoire shows around 30,000 clones, around 88% found once; its top ten account for roughly 29%. The sample in question was CD4+ or CD8+ T cells sorted from blood, obtained in a trial of the OX40 agonist ivuxolimab. The receptors derive from an adult with an advanced solid tumor such as melanoma, head and neck, liver or kidney cancer. Both conserved end residues are part of each CDR3. The D gene is left open where the match is weak. Rows give clone size only sometimes, using once, few, many, or a class for an expanded clone.

d_gene	v_gene	j_gene	abundance	CDR3nt	CDR3aa
TRBD1	TRBV28	TRBJ2-1	NA	TGTGCCAGCAGCACGGGACAGGGTATGAATGAGCAGTTCTTC	CASSTGQGMNEQFF
TRBD2	TRBV5-6	TRBJ2-1	NA	TGTGCCAGCAGCTTAGGCCTAGCGGGATCCTACAATGAGCAGTTCTTC	CASSLGLAGSYNEQFF
NA	TRBV6-1	TRBJ2-4	NA	TGTGCCAGCAGTGACGGTCCAAGTCCCCGGAACATTCAGTACTTC	CASSDGPSPRNIQYF
NA	TRBV10-3	TRBJ1-1	NA	TGTGCCATCAGCTTGACGGGGGGAGAGAGCACTGAAGCTTTCTTT	CAISLTGGESTEAFF
NA	TRBV7-8	TRBJ2-7	NA	TGTGCCAGCAGCCCGAACAGGGGACTGGGGACCTACGAGCAGTACTTC	CASSPNRGLGTYEQYF
NA	TRBV7-8	TRBJ2-1	once	TGTGCCAGCAGCCTTGGGGTAGGGCAGGCCAATGAGCAGTTCTTC	CASSLGVGQANEQFF
NA	TRBV7-9	TRBJ2-7	NA	TGTGCCAGCAGCTTGGAGAGGGACGAGCAGTACTTC	CASSLERDEQYF
TRBD1	TRBV7-9	TRBJ2-1	few	TGTGCCAGCAGCCCGGCGACAGGGGATCGGAGTAGGTTCTTC	CASSPATGDRSRFF
TRBD1	TRBV4-2	TRBJ1-2	NA	TGTGCCAGCAGCCAAGATCAAGGGACAGGGGGCTATGGCTACACCTTC	CASSQDQGTGGYGYTF
NA	TRBV5-4	TRBJ1-2	NA	TGTGCCAGCAGGCCAATGGGAGGGAGAGACGGCTACACCTTC	CASRPMGGRDGYTF
NA	TRBV5-1	TRBJ1-1	NA	TGCGCCAGCACGGCTTCTGGGAACACTGAAGCTTTCTTT	CASTASGNTEAFF
NA	TRBV4-1	TRBJ1-1	NA	TGCGCCAGCAGCCAGTTGGGAGGGGCTCTGAACACTGAAGCTTTCTTT	CASSQLGGALNTEAFF
NA	TRBV6-6	TRBJ1-1	NA	TGTGCCAGCGCAGACGCGGGGGGAGCCGAAACTGAAGCTTTCTTT	CASADAGGAETEAFF
TRBD2	TRBV9	TRBJ2-3	NA	TGTGCCAGCAGCGTAGGGGCTAGCGGGAAAACAGATACGCAGTATTTT	CASSVGASGKTDTQYF
NA	TRBV5-1	TRBJ2-7	NA	TGCGCCAGCAGCTTGACAGGATTTGACTACGAGCAGTACTTC	CASSLTGFDYEQYF
NA	TRBV29-1	TRBJ2-3	NA	TGCAGCGTTGAAAAGGGGCGGGGCACAGATACGCAGTATTTT	CSVEKGRGTDTQYF
TRBD1	TRBV9	TRBJ2-1	NA	TGTGCCAGCAGCTCCGGACAGGGGGCGGGTAATGAGCAGTTCTTC	CASSSGQGAGNEQFF
NA	TRBV2	TRBJ2-5	NA	TGTGCCAGCAGTGACCGGGACGCCTTTGAGACCCAGTACTTC	CASSDRDAFETQYF
NA	TRBV28	TRBJ2-7	medium-sized	TGTGCCAGCAGTTCCAGTTCGAGCAGTCTGTACGAGCAGTACTTC	CASSSSSSSLYEQYF
TRBD1	TRBV7-8	TRBJ1-2	few	TGTGCCAGCAGCTTAGCGACGACAGGGAGGGGCTACACCTTC	CASSLATTGRGYTF
NA	TRBV28	TRBJ2-7	NA	TGTGCCAGCAGTTTCAACTCGGGACCCGAGACCTACGAGCAGTACTTC	CASSFNSGPETYEQYF
NA	TRBV13	TRBJ1-2	once	TGTGCCAGCAGCCTTTTACAGGGAGACTATGGCTACACCTTC	CASSLLQGDYGYTF
TRBD1	TRBV27	TRBJ1-1	once	TGTGCCAGCAGTGAAATCAGGGGGCGAAATAAGGGAATCACTGAAGCTTTCTTT	CASSEIRGRNKGITEAFF
NA	TRBV11-3	TRBJ2-7	NA	TGTGCCAGCAGCTCCGCGCCAGGCGAGCAGTACTTC	CASSSAPGEQYF
NA	TRBV29-1	TRBJ1-2	NA	TGCAGCGTTTACGGGATTTCATCCCCCACTAACTATGGCTACACCTTC	CSVYGISSPTNYGYTF
NA	TRBV11-3	TRBJ2-7	NA	TGTGCCAGCAGCCTCACCACAGGGTTCGAGCAGTACTTC	CASSLTTGFEQYF
TRBD2	TRBV5-4	TRBJ2-7	NA	TGTGCCAGCAGCTTGGAGGCTAGCGGGAGAGTCGACGAGCAGTACTTC	CASSLEASGRVDEQYF
TRBD1	TRBV7-3	TRBJ2-1	NA	TGTGCCAGCAGCCATACGGGACAGACCTACAATGAGCAGTTCTTC	CASSHTGQTYNEQFF
NA	TRBV7-9	TRBJ2-1	NA	TGTGCCAGCAGCTTAGCTTCGACAGGCATTATTGCGGGGTACAATGAGCAGTTCTTC	CASSLASTGIIAGYNEQFF
NA	TRBV28	TRBJ2-2	NA	TGTGCCAGCAGTTTACCTACTCGACAGAACACCGGGGAGCTGTTTTTT	CASSLPTRQNTGELFF
TRBD2	TRBV11-2	TRBJ2-7	NA	TGTGCCAGCAGCCCCCCCTCCCGGGAGCGGGGGACGGTGCAGTACTTC	CASSPPSRERGTVQYF
TRBD2	TRBV5-4	TRBJ2-7	NA	TGTGCCAGCAGCTTCTTCCTCGGGAGGGCGTCGGACGAGCAGTACTTC	CASSFFLGRASDEQYF
TRBD1	TRBV9	TRBJ2-1	NA	TGTGCCAGCAGCGATGGGGACAGGGGGGGAAACAATGAGCAGTTCTTC	CASSDGDRGGNNEQFF
TRBD1	TRBV19	TRBJ2-1	NA	TGTGCCAGTACGACAGGGAATGAGCAGTTCTTC	CASTTGNEQFF
TRBD2	TRBV6-5	TRBJ2-2	once	TGTGCCAGCAGTTACTCATGGGAGGGCACCGGGGAGCTGTTTTTT	CASSYSWEGTGELFF
NA	TRBV7-9	TRBJ1-1	NA	TGTGCCAGCAGCGTAATCCTCCTGAACACTGAAGCTTTCTTT	CASSVILLNTEAFF
NA	TRBV27	TRBJ1-1	NA	TGTGCCAGCGGGTGGGTGAACACTGAAGCTTTCTTT	CASGWVNTEAFF
TRBD1	TRBV9	TRBJ1-4	NA	TGTGCCAGCAGCCCGTCAGGGGGGGTGGCTAATGAAAAACTGTTTTTT	CASSPSGGVANEKLFF
NA	TRBV5-1	TRBJ2-1	NA	TGCGCCAGCAGCTTGACGAACAATGAGCAGTTCTTC	CASSLTNNEQFF